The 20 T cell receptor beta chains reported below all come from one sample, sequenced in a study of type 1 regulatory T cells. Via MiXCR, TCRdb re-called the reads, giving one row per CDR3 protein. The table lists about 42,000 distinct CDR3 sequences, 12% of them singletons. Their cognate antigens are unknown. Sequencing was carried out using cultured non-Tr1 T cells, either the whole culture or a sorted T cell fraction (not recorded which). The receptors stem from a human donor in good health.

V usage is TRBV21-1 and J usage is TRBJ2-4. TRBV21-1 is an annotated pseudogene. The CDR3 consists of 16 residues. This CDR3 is CASSSTRRLAKNIQYF. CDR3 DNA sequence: TGTGCCAGCAGCTCAACGCGGCGTTTAGCCAAAAACATTCAGTACTTC.

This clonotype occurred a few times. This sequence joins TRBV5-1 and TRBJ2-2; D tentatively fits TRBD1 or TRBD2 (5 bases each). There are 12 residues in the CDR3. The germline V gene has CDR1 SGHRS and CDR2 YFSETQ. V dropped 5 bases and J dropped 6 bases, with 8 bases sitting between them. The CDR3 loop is CASSEGPGELFF. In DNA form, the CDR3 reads TGCGCCAGCAGTGAGGGGCCCGGGGAGCTGTTTTTT.

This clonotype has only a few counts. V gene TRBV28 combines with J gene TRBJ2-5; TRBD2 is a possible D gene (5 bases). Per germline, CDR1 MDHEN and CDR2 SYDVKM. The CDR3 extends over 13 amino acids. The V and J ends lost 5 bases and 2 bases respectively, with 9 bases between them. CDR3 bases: TGTGCCAGCAGTGGAGGAGTACAAGAGACCCAGTACTTC. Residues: CASSGGVQETQYF.

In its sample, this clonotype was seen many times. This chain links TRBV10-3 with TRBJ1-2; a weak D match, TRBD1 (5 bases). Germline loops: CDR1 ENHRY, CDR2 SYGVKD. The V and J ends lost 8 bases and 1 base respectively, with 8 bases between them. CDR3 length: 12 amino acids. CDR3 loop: CAIQTDNYGYTF. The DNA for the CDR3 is TGTGCCATCCAGACAGATAACTATGGCTACACCTTC.

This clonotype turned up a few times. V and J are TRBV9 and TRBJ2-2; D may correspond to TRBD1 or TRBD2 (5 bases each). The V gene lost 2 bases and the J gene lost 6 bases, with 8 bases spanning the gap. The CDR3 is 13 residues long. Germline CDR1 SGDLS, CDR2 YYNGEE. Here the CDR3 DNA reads TGTGCCAGCAGCGTTGTGGGGGCCGGGGAGCTGTTTTTT. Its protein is CASSVVGAGELFF.

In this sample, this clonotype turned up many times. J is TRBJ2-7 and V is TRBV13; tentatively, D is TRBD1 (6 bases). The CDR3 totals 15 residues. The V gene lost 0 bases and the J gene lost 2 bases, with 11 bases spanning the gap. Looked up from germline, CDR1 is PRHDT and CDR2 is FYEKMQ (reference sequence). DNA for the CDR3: TGTGCCAGCAGCTTAGGCGGGACACCCCCCTACGAGCAGTACTTC. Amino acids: CASSLGGTPPYEQYF.

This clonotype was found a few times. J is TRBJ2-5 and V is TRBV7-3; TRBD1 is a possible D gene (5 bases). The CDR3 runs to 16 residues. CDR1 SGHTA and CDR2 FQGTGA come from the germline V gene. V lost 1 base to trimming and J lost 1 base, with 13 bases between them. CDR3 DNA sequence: TGTGCCAGCAGCTTAATGGGGCAACGATCCCAAGAGACCCAGTACTTC. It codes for CASSLMGQRSQETQYF.

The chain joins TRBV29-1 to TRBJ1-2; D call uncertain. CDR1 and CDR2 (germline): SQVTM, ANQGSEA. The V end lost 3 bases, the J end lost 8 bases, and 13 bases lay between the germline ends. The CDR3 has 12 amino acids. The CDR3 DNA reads TGCAGCGTTGATTGGGGTATACGAGGCTACACCTTC. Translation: CSVDWGIRGYTF.

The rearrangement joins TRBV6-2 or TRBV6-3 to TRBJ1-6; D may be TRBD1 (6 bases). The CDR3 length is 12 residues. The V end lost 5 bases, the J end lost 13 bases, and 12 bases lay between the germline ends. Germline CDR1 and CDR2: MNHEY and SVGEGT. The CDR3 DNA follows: TGTGCCAGCAGTAATACAGGGACCCCCCTCCACTTT. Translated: CASSNTGTPLHF.

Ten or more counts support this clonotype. The CDR3 sequence: CASSYSTGGVTSTDTQYF. CDR3 nucleotides: TGTGCCAGCAGTTACTCGACGGGGGGCGTCACTAGCACAGATACGCAGTATTTT. This chain joins TRBV6-5 and TRBJ2-3; a weak D match, TRBD2 (7 bases). V lost 0 bases and J lost 0, with 16 bases in between. This CDR3 has 18 amino acids. CDR1 MNHEY and CDR2 SVGAGI come from the germline V gene.

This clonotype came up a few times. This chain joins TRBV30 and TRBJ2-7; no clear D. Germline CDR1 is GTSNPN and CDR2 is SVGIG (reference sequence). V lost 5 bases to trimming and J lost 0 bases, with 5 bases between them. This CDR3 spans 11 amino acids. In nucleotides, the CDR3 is TGTGCCTGGGCTCTCTCCTACGAGCAGTACTTC. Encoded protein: CAWALSYEQYF.

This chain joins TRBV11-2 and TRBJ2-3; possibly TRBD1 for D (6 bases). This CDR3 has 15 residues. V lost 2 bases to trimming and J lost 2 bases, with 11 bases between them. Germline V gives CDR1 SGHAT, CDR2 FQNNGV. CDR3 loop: CASSLLGGLTDTQYF. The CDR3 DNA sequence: TGTGCCAGCAGCTTACTAGGGGGTCTCACAGATACGCAGTATTTT.

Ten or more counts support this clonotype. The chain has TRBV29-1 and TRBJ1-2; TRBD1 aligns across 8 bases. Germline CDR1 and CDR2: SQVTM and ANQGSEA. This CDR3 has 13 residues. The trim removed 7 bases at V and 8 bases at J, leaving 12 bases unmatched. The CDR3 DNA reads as TGCAGCGCCGAACCTCAGGGGGCGCAAGGCTACACCTTC. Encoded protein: CSAEPQGAQGYTF.

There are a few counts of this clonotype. CDR3 DNA: TGTGCCAGCTCACGAGGTGGAGTAGGAAGTTCCGCCAGCCAGCCCCAGCATTTT. Amino acids: CASSRGGVGSSASQPQHF. The chain links TRBV18 to TRBJ1-5, with no clear D. This CDR3 contains 18 residues. Germline-derived CDR1 and CDR2 are KGHSH and LQKENI. Trimming took 4 bases from V and 7 from J, leaving 26 bases between them. Looking up the rest from reference TRBV18 and TRBJ1-5 gives the full variable domain: NAGVMQNPRHLVRRRGQEARLRCSPMKGHSHVYWYRQLPEEGLKFMVYLQKENIIDESGMPKERFSAEFPKEGPSILRIQQVVRGDSAAYFCASSRGGVGSSASQPQHFGDGTRLSIL.

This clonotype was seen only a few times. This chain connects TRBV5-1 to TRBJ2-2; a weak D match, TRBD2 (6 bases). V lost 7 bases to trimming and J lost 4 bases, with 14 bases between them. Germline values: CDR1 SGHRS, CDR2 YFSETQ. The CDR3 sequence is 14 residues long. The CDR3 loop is CASQNRGSTGELFF. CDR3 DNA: TGCGCCAGCCAAAACCGGGGGTCCACCGGGGAGCTGTTTTTT.

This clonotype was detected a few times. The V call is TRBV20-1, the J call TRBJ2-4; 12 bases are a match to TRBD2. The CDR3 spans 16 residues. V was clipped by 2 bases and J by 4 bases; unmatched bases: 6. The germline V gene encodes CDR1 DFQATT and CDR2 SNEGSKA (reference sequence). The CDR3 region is CSARISGTSGKNIQYF. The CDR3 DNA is TGCAGTGCTAGAATTTCCGGGACTAGCGGGAAAAACATTCAGTACTTC.

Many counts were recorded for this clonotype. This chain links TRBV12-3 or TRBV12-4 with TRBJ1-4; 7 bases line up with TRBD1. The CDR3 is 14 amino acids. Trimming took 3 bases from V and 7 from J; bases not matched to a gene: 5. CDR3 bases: TGTGCCAGCAGTTTTTTGACAGGGCGTGAAAAACTGTTTTTT. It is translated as CASSFLTGREKLFF.

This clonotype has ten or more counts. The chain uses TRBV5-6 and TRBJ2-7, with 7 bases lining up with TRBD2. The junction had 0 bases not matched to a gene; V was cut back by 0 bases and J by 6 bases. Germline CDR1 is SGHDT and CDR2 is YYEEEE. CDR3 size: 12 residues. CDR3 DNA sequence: TGTGCCAGCAGCTTGGGGGGGGGCGAGCAGTACTTC. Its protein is CASSLGGGEQYF.

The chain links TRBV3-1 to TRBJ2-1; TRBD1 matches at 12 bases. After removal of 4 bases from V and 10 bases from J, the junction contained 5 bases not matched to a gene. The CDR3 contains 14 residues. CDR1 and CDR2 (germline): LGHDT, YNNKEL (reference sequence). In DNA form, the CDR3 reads TGTGCCAGCAGCCTTACCGGGACAGGGGGCGAGCAGTTCTTC. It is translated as CASSLTGTGGEQFF.

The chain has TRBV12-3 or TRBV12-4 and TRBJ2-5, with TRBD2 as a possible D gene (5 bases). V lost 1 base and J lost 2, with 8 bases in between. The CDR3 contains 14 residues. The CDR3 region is CASSLGTHQETQYF. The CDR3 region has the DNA TGTGCCAGCAGTTTAGGGACTCATCAAGAGACCCAGTACTTC.